The entry below gives a single TCR beta chain sequence along with its context. Described time point: blood 2 weeks post-SBRT. Treatment specified: 15 Gy SBRT to primary tumor, nephrectomy 4 weeks later. The data derive from a study of radiation and T cells in renal cell carcinoma. The CDR3 extends over 13 amino acids. From germline, CDR1 is SGHTA and CDR2 FQGNSA. V trimming: 5 bases; J trimming: 4 bases; junction bases outside the gene matches: 4. Libraries were prepared by immunoSEQ multiplex PCR; TCRdb keeps only in-frame clonotypes and omits some of them. Among 45,000 to 55,000 clones, 75% to 85% were seen once, and the ten largest hold 25% to 30%.

The receptor comes from a woman in her 70s with renal cell carcinoma. V gene TRBV7-2 combines with J gene TRBJ1-2, with 7 bases identical to TRBD1. The material was blood, obtained from a patient whose treatment included radiotherapy and nephrectomy. CDR3 protein: CASSLQGVYGYTF. CDR3 DNA: TGTGCCAGCAGCCTCCAGGGGGTCTATGGCTACACCTTC.